The text below deals with one T cell receptor (beta chain). The data originate from a study of blood T cell repertoires in COVID-19. V shed 0 bases, J shed 4 bases, and the junction held 4 bases outside the gene matches. Germline CDR1 and CDR2: SGHRS and YFSETQ. CDR3 length: 17 amino acids. Assay used: immunoSEQ multiplex PCR; TCRdb lists only in-frame clones, some missing. The data contain around 270,000 clones, 88% of them seen just once; the ten biggest clones take up roughly 4%. The source of this sequence is a man between 60 and 75 years old who had recovered from COVID-19. Sequenced: peripheral blood. V gene TRBV5-1 combines with J gene TRBJ2-3; 14 nucleotides line up with TRBD2. The DNA for the CDR3 is TGCGCCAGCAGCTTGGGCAAGACTAGCGGGGGGGCAGATACGCAGTATTTT. It codes for CASSLGKTSGGADTQYF.